The clone carrying this T cell receptor (beta chain) was counted at least ten times. This sample is part of a study of metastatic and nonmetastatic thyroid tumors. TCRdb re-called clones from the PCR reads using MiXCR. The table includes about 92,000 clones, 14% to 15% detected once. Each patient came to thyroid surgery without any prior treatment (of any kind). The germline V and J ends were trimmed by 7 bases and 8 bases, with 24 bases remaining between them. This CDR3 region has 16 residues. CDR1 MDHEN and CDR2 SYDVKM come from the germline V gene. The source is a female donor with papillary thyroid cancer or a benign thyroid nodule (not recorded which). Some clones in this sample may be carry-over from other donors' samples. Sequencing was carried out using blood. The chain uses TRBV28 and TRBJ2-1; perhaps D is TRBD1 or TRBD2 (5 bases each). The CDR3 reads CASIGRWGMGWDEQFF. DNA for the CDR3: TGTGCCAGCATCGGCCGTTGGGGGATGGGTTGGGATGAGCAGTTCTTC.